The rows below give T cell receptor beta chains drawn from one sample of a study of blood T cell repertoires in COVID-19. The method was immunoSEQ multiplex PCR; TCRdb's version includes in-frame clones alone and lacks a portion of them. The table records 130,000 to 150,000 clones, around 89% of them present only once. The sample comprised PBMCs or T cells enriched from blood (not recorded which). All receptors come from a woman aged 30 to 39 with acute COVID-19. Each CDR3 is given with its conserved first and last residue. D genes are given only for firm matches. The size field is filled for only some rows; it gives once, few, many or a size class.

d_gene	abundance	v_gene	j_gene	CDR3aa	CDR3nt
.	.	TRBV30	TRBJ1-4	CAWSGGGEKLFF	TGTGCCTGGTCCGGGGGAGGTGAAAAACTGTTTTTT
.	.	TRBV6-6	TRBJ2-6	CASSRPQIRQDSGANVLTF	TGTGCCAGCAGTCGCCCACAAATTAGACAGGACTCTGGGGCCAACGTCCTGACTTTC
.	.	TRBV6-4	TRBJ2-1	CASSPGGVGEQFF	TGTGCCAGCAGTCCAGGCGGGGTGGGTGAGCAGTTCTTC
.	.	TRBV4-3	TRBJ2-1	CASSGLYSGGYNEQFF	TGCGCCAGCAGCGGTCTTTACAGCGGCGGTTACAATGAGCAGTTCTTC
TRBD1	.	TRBV10-3	TRBJ1-3	CAIREDRAGDTIYF	TGTGCCATCAGGGAAGACAGGGCTGGGGACACCATATATTTT
TRBD1	.	TRBV9	TRBJ2-7	CASSVRQGAYEQYF	TGTGCCAGCAGCGTGCGACAGGGGGCCTACGAGCAGTACTTC
TRBD1	.	TRBV10-3	TRBJ2-7	CAISERGQGARWYF	TGTGCCATCAGTGAGAGGGGACAGGGGGCGAGGTGGTACTTC
.	.	TRBV7-2	TRBJ2-3	CASSLVRDDTQYF	TGTGCCAGCAGCTTAGTGCGGGACGATACGCAGTATTTT
.	.	TRBV11-1	TRBJ1-1	CASSLGAGNTEAFF	TGTGCCAGCAGCTTGGGAGCAGGGAACACTGAAGCTTTCTTT
.	.	TRBV2	TRBJ1-1	CASSPPEGNTEAFF	TGTGCCAGCAGTCCGCCCGAGGGAAACACTGAAGCTTTCTTT
TRBD1	.	TRBV18	TRBJ2-2	CASATTGADTGELFF	TGTGCCAGTGCGACGACAGGGGCGGACACCGGGGAGCTGTTTTTT
.	.	TRBV10-3	TRBJ1-3	CAISESRGNTIYF	TGTGCCATCAGTGAGTCGCGGGGAAACACCATATATTTT
.	.	TRBV29-1	TRBJ1-4	CSVRIGGTTDKLFF	TGCAGCGTCCGAATCGGGGGGACAACAGATAAACTGTTTTTT
TRBD2	.	TRBV14	TRBJ2-1	CASSQDGALAGLSYNEQFF	TGTGCCAGCAGCCAAGATGGCGCGCTAGCGGGTTTATCCTACAATGAGCAGTTCTTC
.	.	TRBV10-2	TRBJ2-7	CATTHRAESHEQYF	TGCGCCACCACCCACAGGGCGGAAAGTCACGAGCAGTACTTC
.	.	TRBV7-9	TRBJ1-1	CASSLQDTLNTEAFF	TGTGCCAGCAGCTTACAGGACACCTTGAACACTGAAGCTTTCTTT
TRBD2	.	TRBV5-6	TRBJ2-3	CASSFGLAGTDTQYF	TGTGCCAGCAGCTTCGGACTAGCGGGAACAGATACGCAGTATTTT
TRBD2	.	TRBV7-2	TRBJ2-3	CASSQGTSGTSTDTQYF	TGTGCCAGCAGCCAAGGGACTAGCGGGACTAGCACAGATACGCAGTATTTT
TRBD1	.	TRBV19	TRBJ1-1	CASSFLRGQGNTEAFF	TGTGCCAGTAGTTTCTTAAGGGGGCAGGGGAACACTGAAGCTTTCTTT
.	.	TRBV12-5	TRBJ1-1	CASGLGPGGSTEAFF	TGTGCTAGTGGTTTGGGACCCGGTGGGAGCACTGAAGCTTTCTTT
.	.	TRBV18	TRBJ2-1	CASSPAGGHEQFF	TGTGCCAGCTCACCCGCCGGGGGTCATGAGCAGTTCTTC
.	.	TRBV5-6	TRBJ2-3	CASIESGGEYTQYF	TGTGCCAGCATCGAGAGCGGTGGGGAATATACGCAGTATTTT
TRBD1	.	TRBV2	TRBJ2-1	CASSNRDRGPRGGRGLMNEQFF	TGTGCCAGCAGTAATCGGGACAGGGGACCCCGGGGCGGGAGAGGTCTTATGAATGAGCAGTTCTTC
TRBD1	.	TRBV18	TRBJ2-7	CASSTGTVSYEQYF	TGTGCCAGCTCAACCGGGACAGTCTCCTACGAGCAGTACTTC
.	.	TRBV28	TRBJ1-2	CASASTEGYTF	TGTGCCAGCGCTTCGACGGAGGGCTACACCTTC
TRBD2	.	TRBV5-1	TRBJ2-1	CASSLELAGYNEQFF	TGCGCCAGCAGCTTGGAACTAGCGGGATACAATGAGCAGTTCTTC
.	.	TRBV18	TRBJ2-1	CASSGPNDNEQFF	TGTGCCAGCTCAGGGCCGAATGACAATGAGCAGTTCTTC
TRBD1	.	TRBV30	TRBJ1-1	CAFDRGLGTEAFF	TGTGCCTTCGACAGGGGGCTCGGCACTGAAGCTTTCTTT
.	.	TRBV15	TRBJ2-3	CATSGQGVNTQYF	TGTGCCACCAGCGGGCAGGGCGTAAATACGCAGTATTTT
TRBD2	.	TRBV7-3	TRBJ2-2	CASSPSIEREGGELFF	TGTGCCAGCAGCCCGTCTATCGAGCGGGAGGGCGGGGAGCTGTTTTTT
TRBD2	.	TRBV7-9	TRBJ2-7	CASSRNRDYLYEQYF	TGTGCCAGCAGCAGAAACCGGGACTACTTATACGAGCAGTACTTC
TRBD1	once	TRBV7-8	TRBJ2-5	CASSWTGQETQYF	TGTGCCAGCAGCTGGACAGGGCAAGAGACCCAGTACTTC
.	.	TRBV9	TRBJ2-1	CASSPSPHNEQFF	TGTGCCAGCAGCCCGAGTCCGCACAATGAGCAGTTCTTC
TRBD1	.	TRBV10-2	TRBJ1-2	CASSLQGLEGYTF	TGCGCCAGCAGCCTACAGGGGTTGGAGGGCTACACCTTC
TRBD2	.	TRBV28	TRBJ2-7	CASRLAGGSQIRSYEQYF	TGTGCCAGCAGACTAGCGGGAGGGTCCCAAATCCGCTCCTACGAGCAGTACTTC
TRBD2	.	TRBV30	TRBJ2-3	CAWTSGRTVDTQYF	TGTGCCTGGACTAGCGGGAGAACCGTAGATACGCAGTATTTT
.	.	TRBV7-8	TRBJ1-2	CASSLGSYGYTF	TGTGCCAGCAGCCTGGGCTCGTATGGCTACACCTTC
TRBD2	.	TRBV5-1	TRBJ2-1	CASSPGGSEQFF	TGCGCCAGCAGCCCGGGAGGGAGTGAGCAGTTCTTC
.	.	TRBV27	TRBJ1-1	CASSLTGFTEAFF	TGTGCCAGCAGTTTAACGGGGTTCACTGAAGCTTTCTTT
.	.	TRBV4-3	TRBJ2-3	CASSQVTRSDTQYF	TGCGCCAGCAGCCAAGTAACTAGATCAGATACGCAGTATTTT
.	.	TRBV6-5	TRBJ2-7	CASSLSDTSYEQYF	TGTGCCAGCAGCCTCTCGGACACGTCCTACGAGCAGTACTTC
.	once	TRBV5-1	TRBJ2-5	CASSLMYVGSEDETQYF	TGCGCCAGCAGCTTAATGTATGTCGGGAGTGAGGATGAGACCCAGTACTTC
TRBD2	.	TRBV30	TRBJ2-1	CAVVGLAGVINEQFF	TGTGCTGTGGTGGGGCTAGCGGGAGTGATCAATGAGCAGTTCTTC
.	.	TRBV5-6	TRBJ1-3	CASSGGDRLSGNTIYF	TGTGCCAGCAGCGGGGGCGACAGGCTCTCTGGAAACACCATATATTTT
TRBD1	once	TRBV9	TRBJ2-5	CASSPRTGAGETQYF	TGTGCCAGCAGCCCTCGGACAGGGGCGGGGGAGACCCAGTACTTC
TRBD1	once	TRBV28	TRBJ1-5	CASSLLFLGRGIGQPQHF	TGTGCCAGCAGTTTATTATTTCTGGGCAGGGGGATAGGTCAGCCCCAGCATTTT
TRBD1	.	TRBV20-1	TRBJ1-1	CSAGGTEEAFF	TGCAGTGCCGGAGGGACAGAAGAAGCTTTCTTT